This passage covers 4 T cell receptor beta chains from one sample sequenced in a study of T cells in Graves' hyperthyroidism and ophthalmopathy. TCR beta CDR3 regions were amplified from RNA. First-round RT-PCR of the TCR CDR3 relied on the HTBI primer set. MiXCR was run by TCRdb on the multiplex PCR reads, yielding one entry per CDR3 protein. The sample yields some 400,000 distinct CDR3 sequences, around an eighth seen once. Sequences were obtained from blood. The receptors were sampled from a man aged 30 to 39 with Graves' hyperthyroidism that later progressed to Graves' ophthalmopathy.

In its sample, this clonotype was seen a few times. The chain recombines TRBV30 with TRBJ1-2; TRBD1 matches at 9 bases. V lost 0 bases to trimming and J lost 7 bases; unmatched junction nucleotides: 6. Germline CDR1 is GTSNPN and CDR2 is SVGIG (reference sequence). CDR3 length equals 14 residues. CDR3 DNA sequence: TGTGCCTGGAGTGTAACGGGGACAGGGACTGGCTACACCTTC. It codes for CAWSVTGTGTGYTF. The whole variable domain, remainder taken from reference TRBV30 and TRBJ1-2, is SQTIHQWPATLVQPVGSPLSLECTVEGTSNPNLYWYRQAAGRGLQLLFYSVGIGQISSEVPQNLSASRPQDRQFILSSKKLLLSDSGFYLCAWSVTGTGTGYTFGSGTRLTVV.

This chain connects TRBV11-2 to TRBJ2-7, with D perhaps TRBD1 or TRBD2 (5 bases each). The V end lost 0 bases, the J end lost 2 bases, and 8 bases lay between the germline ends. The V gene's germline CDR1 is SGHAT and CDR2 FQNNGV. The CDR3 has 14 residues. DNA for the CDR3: TGTGCCAGCAGCTTAGACAGGGACCCCTACGAGCAGTACTTC. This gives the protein CASSLDRDPYEQYF.

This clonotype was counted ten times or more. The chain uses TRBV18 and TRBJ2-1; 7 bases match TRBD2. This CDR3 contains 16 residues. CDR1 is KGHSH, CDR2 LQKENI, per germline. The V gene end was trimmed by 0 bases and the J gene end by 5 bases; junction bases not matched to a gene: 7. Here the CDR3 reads CASSPPTRGGDNEQFF. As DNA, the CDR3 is TGTGCCAGCTCACCACCAACTAGGGGAGGGGACAATGAGCAGTTCTTC.

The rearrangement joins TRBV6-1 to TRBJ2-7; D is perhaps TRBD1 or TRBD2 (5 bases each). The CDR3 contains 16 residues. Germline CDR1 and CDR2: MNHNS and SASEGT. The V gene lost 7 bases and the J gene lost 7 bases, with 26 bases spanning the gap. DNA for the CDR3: TGTGCCAGCACCACAAGGATTGCGACGGGGCCAGGGGAGCAGTACTTC. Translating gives CASTTRIATGPGEQYF.